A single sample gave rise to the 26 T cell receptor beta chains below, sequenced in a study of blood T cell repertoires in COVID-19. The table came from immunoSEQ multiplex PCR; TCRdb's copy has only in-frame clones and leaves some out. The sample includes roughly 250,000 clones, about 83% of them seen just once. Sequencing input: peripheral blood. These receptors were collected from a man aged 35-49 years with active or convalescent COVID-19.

CDR3 residues: CASSYNADNYGYTF. The DNA of the CDR3 is TGTGCCAGCAGTTATAACGCGGATAACTATGGCTACACCTTC. The chain employs TRBV6-5 and TRBJ1-2; D ambiguous. The germline CDR1 and CDR2 sequences are MNHEY and SVGAGI. The V end was cut by 3 bases, the J end by 1 base, with 9 bases between. This CDR3 is built from 14 residues.

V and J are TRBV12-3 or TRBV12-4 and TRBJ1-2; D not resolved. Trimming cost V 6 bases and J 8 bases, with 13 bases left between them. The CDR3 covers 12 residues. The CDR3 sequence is CASSPSIRGYTF. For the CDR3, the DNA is TGTGCCAGCAGCCCATCAATTCGGGGCTACACCTTC.

DNA for the CDR3: TGTGCCTGGAGTGTACAGGGACAGAATAATTCACCCCTCCACTTT. Translation: CAWSVQGQNNSPLHF. The gene calls are TRBV30 and TRBJ1-6, with 7 bases matching TRBD1. J was trimmed by 5 bases and V by 0 bases; bases with no gene match: 4. CDR1 and CDR2 from the germline V gene are GTSNPN and SVGIG (reference sequence). The CDR3 spans 15 residues.

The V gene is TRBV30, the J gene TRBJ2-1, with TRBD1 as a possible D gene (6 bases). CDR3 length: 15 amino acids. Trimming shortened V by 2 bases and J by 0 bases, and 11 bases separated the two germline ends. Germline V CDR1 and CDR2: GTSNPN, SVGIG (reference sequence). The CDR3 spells CAWSSGQTSYNEQFF. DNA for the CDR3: TGTGCCTGGAGTAGTGGACAGACCTCCTACAATGAGCAGTTCTTC.

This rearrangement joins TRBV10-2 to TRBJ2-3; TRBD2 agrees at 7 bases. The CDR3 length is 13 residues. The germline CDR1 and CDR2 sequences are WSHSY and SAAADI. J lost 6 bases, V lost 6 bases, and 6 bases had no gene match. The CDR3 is CASRSGIGDTQYF. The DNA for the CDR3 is TGCGCCAGCAGGAGCGGGATAGGGGATACGCAGTATTTT.

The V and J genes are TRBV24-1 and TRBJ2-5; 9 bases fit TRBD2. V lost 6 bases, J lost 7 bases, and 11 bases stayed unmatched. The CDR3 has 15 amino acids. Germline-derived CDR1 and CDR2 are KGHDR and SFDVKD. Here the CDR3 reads CATSPAGGPTVTQYF. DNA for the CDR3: TGTGCCACCAGTCCCGCGGGAGGGCCGACGGTGACCCAGTACTTC.

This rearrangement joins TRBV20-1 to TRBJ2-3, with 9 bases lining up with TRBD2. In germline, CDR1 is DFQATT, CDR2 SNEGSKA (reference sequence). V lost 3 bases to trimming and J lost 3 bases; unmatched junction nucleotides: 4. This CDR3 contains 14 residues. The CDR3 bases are TGCAGTGCTAGTTTGCGGGAGGGTACAGATACGCAGTATTTT. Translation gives CSASLREGTDTQYF.

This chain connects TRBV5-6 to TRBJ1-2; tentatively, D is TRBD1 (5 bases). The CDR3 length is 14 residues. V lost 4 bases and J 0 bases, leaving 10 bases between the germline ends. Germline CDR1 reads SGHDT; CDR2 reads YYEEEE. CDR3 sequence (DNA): TGTGCCAGCAGCCCGGGGGTTTCTAACTATGGCTACACCTTC. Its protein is CASSPGVSNYGYTF.

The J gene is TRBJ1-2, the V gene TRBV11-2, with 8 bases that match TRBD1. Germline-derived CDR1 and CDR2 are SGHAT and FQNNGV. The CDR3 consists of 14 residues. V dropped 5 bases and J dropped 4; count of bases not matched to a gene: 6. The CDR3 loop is CASSDTGGIYGYTF. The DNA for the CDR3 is TGTGCCAGCAGCGATACAGGGGGTATCTATGGCTACACCTTC.

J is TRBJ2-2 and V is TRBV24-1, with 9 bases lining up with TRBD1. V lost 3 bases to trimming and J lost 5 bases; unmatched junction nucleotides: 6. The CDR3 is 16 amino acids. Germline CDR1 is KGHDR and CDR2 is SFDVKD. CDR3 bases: TGTGCCACCAGTGATCCGGGACAGGGCCAGACCGGGGAGCTGTTTTTT. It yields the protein CATSDPGQGQTGELFF.

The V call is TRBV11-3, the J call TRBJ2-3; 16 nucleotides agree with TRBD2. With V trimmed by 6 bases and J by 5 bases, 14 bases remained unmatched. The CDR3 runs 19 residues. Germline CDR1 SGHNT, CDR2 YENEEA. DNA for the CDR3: TGTGCCAGCAGTTTGGCCCCGGGACTAGCGGGAGGGCCGAAAGATACGCAGTATTTT. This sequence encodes CASSLAPGLAGGPKDTQYF.

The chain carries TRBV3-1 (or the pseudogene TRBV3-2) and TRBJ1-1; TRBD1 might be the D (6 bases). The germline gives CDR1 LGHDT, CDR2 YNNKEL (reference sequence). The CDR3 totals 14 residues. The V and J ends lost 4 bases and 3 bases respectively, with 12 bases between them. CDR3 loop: CASSRGGSDTEAFF. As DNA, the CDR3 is TGTGCCAGCAGCCGAGGGGGTTCAGACACTGAAGCTTTCTTT.

The CDR3 nucleotides are TGTGCCAGCAGCGTAGGCCTAGCGGGAGCTATGTACGAGCAGTACTTC. Its translation is CASSVGLAGAMYEQYF. V is TRBV9 and J is TRBJ2-7; TRBD2 matches 10 bases. V was clipped by 0 bases and J by 4 bases; unmatched bases: 7. The CDR3 has 16 amino acids. Germline V gives CDR1 SGDLS, CDR2 YYNGEE.

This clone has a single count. The DNA for the CDR3 is TGTGCCAGCAGTGACTCGAGGGTAAGGTTTCCCCGGAGCGGGGGATCAGGGAACACCGGGGAGCTGTTTTTT. Translating it yields CASSDSRVRFPRSGGSGNTGELFF. The gene calls are TRBV6-4 and TRBJ2-2, with 8 bases fitting TRBD2. The CDR3 runs to 24 residues. The germline V gene has CDR1 MRHNA and CDR2 SNTAGT. Trimming cost V 0 bases and J 1 base; bases outside gene matches: 25.

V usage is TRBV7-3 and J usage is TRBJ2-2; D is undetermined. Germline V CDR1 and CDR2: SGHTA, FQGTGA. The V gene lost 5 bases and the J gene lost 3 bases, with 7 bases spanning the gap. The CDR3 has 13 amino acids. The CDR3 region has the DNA TGTGCCAGCAGCCCAGGTGACACCGGGGAGCTGTTTTTT. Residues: CASSPGDTGELFF.

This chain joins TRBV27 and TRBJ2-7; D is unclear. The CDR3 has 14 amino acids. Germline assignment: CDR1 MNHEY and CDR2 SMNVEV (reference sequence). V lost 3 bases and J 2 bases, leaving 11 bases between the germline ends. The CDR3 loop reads CASSLGPLPYEQYF. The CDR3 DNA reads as TGTGCCAGCAGTTTGGGCCCATTGCCCTACGAGCAGTACTTC.

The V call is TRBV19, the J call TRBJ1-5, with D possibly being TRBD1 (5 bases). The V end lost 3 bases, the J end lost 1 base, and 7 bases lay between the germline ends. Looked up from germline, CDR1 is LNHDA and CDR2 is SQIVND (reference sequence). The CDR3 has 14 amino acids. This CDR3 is CASSIGGSNQPQHF. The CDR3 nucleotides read TGTGCCAGTAGTATCGGGGGGAGCAATCAGCCCCAGCATTTT.

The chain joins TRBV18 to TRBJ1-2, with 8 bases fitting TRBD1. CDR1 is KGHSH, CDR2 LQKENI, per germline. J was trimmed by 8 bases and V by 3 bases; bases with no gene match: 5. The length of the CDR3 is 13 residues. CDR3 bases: TGTGCCAGCTCACCTTCAGGGGGCTACGGCTACACCTTC. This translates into CASSPSGGYGYTF.

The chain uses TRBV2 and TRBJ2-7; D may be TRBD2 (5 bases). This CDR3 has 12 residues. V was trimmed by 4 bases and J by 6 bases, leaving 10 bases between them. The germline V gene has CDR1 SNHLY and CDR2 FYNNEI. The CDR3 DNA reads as TGTGCCAGCAGTGCCGAGGGCTCCGAGCAGTACTTC. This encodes CASSAEGSEQYF. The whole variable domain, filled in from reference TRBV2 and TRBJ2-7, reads EPEVTQTPSHQVTQMGQEVILRCVPISNHLYFYWYRQILGQKVEFLVSFYNNEISEKSEIFDDQFSVERPDGSNFTLKIRSTKLEDSAMYFCASSAEGSEQYFGPGTRLTVT.

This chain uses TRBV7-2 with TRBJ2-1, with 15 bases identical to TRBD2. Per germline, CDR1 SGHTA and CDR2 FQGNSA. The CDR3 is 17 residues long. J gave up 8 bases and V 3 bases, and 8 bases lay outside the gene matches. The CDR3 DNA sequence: TGTGCCAGCAGCTTTGGACTAGCGGGAGGGCCGTGGGATGAGCAGTTCTTC. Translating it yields CASSFGLAGGPWDEQFF.

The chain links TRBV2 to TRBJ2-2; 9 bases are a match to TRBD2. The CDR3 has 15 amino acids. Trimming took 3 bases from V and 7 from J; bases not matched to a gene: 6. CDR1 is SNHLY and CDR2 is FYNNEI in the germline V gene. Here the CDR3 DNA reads TGTGCCAGCAGTGAGCGGGAGGGCCGGGTCGGGGAGCTGTTTTTT. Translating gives CASSEREGRVGELFF.

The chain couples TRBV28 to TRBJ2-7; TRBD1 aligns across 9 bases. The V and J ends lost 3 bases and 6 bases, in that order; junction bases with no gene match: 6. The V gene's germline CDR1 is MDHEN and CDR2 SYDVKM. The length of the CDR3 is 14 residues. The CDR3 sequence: CASSFDRGLGEQYF. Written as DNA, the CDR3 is TGTGCCAGCAGTTTTGACAGGGGGTTGGGCGAGCAGTACTTC.

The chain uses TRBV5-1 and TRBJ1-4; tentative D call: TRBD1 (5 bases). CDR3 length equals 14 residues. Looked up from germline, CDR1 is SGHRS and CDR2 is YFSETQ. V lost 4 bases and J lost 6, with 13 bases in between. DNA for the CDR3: TGCGCCAGCAGCCGCGTCGGCAGGGATGAAAAACTGTTTTTT. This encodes CASSRVGRDEKLFF.

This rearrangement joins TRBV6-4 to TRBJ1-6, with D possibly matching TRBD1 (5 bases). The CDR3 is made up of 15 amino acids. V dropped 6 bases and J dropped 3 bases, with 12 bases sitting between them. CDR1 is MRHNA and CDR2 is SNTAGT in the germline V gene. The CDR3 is CASSETGGYNSPLHF. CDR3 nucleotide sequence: TGTGCCAGCAGCGAGACGGGGGGCTATAATTCACCCCTCCACTTT.

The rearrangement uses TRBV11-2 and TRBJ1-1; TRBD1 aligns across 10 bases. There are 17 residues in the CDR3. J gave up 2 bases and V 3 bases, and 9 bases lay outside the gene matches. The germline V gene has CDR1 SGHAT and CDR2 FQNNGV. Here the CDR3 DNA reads TGTGCCAGCAGCTTTAACCCGGGACAGGGGAAAAACACTGAAGCTTTCTTT. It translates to CASSFNPGQGKNTEAFF.

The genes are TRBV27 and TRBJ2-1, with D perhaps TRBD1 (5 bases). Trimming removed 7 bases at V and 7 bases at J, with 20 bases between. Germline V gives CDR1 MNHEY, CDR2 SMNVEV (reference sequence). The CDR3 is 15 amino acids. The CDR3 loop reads CASTLKNPGWNEQFF. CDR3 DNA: TGTGCCAGCACCCTTAAGAATCCAGGGTGGAATGAGCAGTTCTTC.